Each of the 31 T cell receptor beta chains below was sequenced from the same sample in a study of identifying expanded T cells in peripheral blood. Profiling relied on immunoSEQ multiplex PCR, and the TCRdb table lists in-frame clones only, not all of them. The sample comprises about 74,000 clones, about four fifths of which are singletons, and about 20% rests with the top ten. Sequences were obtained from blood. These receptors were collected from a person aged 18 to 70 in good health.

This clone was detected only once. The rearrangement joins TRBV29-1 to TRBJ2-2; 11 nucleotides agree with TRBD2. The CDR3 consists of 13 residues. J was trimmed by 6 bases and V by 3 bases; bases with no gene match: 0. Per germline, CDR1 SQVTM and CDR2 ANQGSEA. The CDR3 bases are TGCAGCGTTGATAGCGGGAGGGCCGGGGAGCTGTTTTTT. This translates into CSVDSGRAGELFF.

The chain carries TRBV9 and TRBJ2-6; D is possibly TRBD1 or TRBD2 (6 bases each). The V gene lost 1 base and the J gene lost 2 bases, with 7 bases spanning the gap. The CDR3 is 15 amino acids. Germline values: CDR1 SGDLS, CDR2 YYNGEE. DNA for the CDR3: TGTGCCAGCAGCGTAAGGGGGGCTGGGGCCAACGTCCTGACTTTC. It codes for CASSVRGAGANVLTF.

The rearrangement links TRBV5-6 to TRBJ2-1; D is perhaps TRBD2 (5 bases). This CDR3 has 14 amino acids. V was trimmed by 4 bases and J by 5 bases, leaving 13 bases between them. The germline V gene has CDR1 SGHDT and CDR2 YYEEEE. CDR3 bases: TGTGCCAGCAGCCTCGCGGACTGGGACAATGAGCAGTTCTTC. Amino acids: CASSLADWDNEQFF. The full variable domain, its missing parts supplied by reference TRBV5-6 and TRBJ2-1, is DAGVTQSPTHLIKTRGQQVTLRCSPKSGHDTVSWYQQALGQGPQFIFQYYEEEERQRGNFPDRFSGHQFPNYSSELNVNALLLGDSALYLCASSLADWDNEQFFGPGTRLTVL.

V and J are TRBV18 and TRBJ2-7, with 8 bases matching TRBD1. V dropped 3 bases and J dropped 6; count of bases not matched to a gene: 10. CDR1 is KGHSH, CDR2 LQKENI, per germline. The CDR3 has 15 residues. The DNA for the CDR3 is TGTGCCAGCTCACCGAAGACAGGGGATCCTCCCGAGCAGTACTTC. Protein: CASSPKTGDPPEQYF.

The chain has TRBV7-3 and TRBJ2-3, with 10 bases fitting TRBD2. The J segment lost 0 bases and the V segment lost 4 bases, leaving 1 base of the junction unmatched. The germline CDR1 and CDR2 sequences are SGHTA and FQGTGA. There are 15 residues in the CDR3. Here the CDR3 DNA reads TGTGCCAGCAGCTGGGGACTAGCGAGCACAGATACGCAGTATTTT. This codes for CASSWGLASTDTQYF.

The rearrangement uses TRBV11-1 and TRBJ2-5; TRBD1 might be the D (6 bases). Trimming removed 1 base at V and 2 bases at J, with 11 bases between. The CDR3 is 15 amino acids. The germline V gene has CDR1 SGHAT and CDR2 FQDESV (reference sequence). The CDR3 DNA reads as TGTGCCAGCAGCTTAGGGGGAGACAGGCAAGAGACCCAGTACTTC. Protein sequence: CASSLGGDRQETQYF.

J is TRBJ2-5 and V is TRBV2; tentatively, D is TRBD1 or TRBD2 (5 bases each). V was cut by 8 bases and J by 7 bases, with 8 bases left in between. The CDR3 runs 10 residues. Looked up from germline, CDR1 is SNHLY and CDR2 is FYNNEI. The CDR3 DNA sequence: TGTGCCAGCGAGAGGGGGACCCAGTACTTC. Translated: CASERGTQYF.

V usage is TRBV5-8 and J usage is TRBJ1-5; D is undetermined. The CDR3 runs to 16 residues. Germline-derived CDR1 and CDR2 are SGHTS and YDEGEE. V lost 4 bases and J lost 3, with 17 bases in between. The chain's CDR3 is CASSPLLGKHNQPQHF. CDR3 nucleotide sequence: TGTGCCAGCAGCCCCTTATTGGGAAAGCACAATCAGCCCCAGCATTTT.

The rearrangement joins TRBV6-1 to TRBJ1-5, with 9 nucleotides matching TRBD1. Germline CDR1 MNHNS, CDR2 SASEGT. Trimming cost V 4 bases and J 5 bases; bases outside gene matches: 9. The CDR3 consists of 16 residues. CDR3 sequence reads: CASSAGTGTWYQPQHF. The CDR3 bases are TGTGCCAGCAGTGCAGGGACAGGGACTTGGTATCAGCCCCAGCATTTT.

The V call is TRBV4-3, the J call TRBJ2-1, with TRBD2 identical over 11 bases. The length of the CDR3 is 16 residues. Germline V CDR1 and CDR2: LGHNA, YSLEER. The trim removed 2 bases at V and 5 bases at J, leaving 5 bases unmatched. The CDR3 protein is CASSQPGLAENNEQFF. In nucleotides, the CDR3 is TGCGCCAGCAGCCAACCGGGACTAGCGGAAAACAATGAGCAGTTCTTC.

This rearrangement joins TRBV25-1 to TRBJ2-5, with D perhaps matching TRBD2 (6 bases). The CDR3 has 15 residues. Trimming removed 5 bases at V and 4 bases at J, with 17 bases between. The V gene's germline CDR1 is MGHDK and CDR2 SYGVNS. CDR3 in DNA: TGTGCCAGCAGTCTCGCGGTGGGGGGTGCAGAGACCCAGTACTTC. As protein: CASSLAVGGAETQYF.

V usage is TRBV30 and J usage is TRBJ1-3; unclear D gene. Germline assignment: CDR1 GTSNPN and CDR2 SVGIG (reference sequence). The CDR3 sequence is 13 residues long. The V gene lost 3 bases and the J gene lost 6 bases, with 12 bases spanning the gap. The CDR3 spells CAWSLGRANTIYF. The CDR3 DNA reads TGTGCCTGGAGCCTAGGACGGGCAAACACCATATATTTT.

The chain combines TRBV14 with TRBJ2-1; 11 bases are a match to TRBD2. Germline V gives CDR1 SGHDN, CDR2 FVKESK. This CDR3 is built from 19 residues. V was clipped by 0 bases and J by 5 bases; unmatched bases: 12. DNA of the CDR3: TGTGCCAGCAGCCAAGATGTGAGGGTTGGACTAGCGGGCCACAATGAGCAGTTCTTC. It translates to CASSQDVRVGLAGHNEQFF.

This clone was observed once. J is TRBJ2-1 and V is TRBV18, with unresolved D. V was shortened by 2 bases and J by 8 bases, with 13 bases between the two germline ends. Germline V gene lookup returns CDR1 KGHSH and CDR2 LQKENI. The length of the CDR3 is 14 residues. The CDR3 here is CASSPRTAVDEQFF. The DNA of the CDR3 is TGTGCCAGCTCACCAAGAACGGCAGTCGATGAGCAGTTCTTC.

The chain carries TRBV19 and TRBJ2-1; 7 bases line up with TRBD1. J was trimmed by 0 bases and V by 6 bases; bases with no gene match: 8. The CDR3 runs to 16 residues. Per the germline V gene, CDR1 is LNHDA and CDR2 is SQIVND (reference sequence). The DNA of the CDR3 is TGTGCCAGTAGCGTAACAGGGGCTAACTCCTACAATGAGCAGTTCTTC. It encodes CASSVTGANSYNEQFF.

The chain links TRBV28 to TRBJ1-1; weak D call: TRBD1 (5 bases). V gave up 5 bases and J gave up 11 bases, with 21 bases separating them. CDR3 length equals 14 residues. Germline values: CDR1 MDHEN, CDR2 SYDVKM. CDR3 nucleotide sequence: TGTGCCAGCAGTCAGAACTGGGGGGTAGGGAGGGCTTTCTTT. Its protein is CASSQNWGVGRAFF.

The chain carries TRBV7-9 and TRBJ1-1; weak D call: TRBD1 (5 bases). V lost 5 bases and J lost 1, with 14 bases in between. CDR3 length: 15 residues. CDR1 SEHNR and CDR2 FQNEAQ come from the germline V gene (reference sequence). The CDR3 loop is CASSPSRGGNTEAFF. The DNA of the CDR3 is TGTGCCAGCAGCCCTTCTCGTGGGGGGAACACTGAAGCTTTCTTT.

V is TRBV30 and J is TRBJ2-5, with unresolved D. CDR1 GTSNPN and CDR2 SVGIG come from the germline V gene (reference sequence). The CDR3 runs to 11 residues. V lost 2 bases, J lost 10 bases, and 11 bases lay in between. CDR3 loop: CAWSSTMGQYF. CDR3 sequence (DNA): TGTGCCTGGAGTAGTACCATGGGCCAGTACTTC.

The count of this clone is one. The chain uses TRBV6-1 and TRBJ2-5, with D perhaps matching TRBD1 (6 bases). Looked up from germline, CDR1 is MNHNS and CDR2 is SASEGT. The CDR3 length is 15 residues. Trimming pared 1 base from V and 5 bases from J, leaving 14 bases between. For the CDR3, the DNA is TGTGCCAGCAGTGAAGGCTGGGGGCGATCGGAGACCCAGTACTTC. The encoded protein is CASSEGWGRSETQYF.

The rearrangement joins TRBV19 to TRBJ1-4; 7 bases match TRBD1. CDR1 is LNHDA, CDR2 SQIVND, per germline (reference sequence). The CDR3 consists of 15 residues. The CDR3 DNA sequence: TGTATAAACGCAAAACAGGGGAGGTTCGATGAAAAACTGTTTTTT. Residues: CINAKQGRFDEKLFF.

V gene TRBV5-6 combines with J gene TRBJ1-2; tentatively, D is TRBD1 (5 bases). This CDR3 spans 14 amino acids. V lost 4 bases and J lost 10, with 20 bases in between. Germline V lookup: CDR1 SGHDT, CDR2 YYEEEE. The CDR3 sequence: CASSLSGYAGSYTF. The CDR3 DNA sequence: TGTGCCAGCAGCCTCTCCGGTTACGCAGGGTCCTACACCTTC. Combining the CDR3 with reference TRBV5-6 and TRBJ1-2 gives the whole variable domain DAGVTQSPTHLIKTRGQQVTLRCSPKSGHDTVSWYQQALGQGPQFIFQYYEEEERQRGNFPDRFSGHQFPNYSSELNVNALLLGDSALYLCASSLSGYAGSYTFGSGTRLTVV.

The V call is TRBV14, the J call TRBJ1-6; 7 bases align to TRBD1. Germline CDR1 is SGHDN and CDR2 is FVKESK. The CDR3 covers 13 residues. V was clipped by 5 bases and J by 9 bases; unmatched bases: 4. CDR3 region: CASSWDRVSPLHF. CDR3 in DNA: TGTGCCAGCAGCTGGGACAGAGTTTCACCCCTCCACTTT.

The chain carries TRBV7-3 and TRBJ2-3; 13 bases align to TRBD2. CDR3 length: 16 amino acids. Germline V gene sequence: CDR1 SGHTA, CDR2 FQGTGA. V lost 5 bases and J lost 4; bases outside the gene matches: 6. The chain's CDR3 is CASSDPGLAGSDTQYF. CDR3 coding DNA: TGTGCCAGCAGCGATCCGGGACTAGCGGGATCAGATACGCAGTATTTT.

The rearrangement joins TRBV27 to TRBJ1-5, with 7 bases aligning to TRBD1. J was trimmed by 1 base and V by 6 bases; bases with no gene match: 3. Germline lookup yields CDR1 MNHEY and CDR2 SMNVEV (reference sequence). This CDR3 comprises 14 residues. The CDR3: CASSAGGSNQPQHF. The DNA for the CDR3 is TGTGCCAGCAGCGCAGGGGGAAGCAATCAGCCCCAGCATTTT.

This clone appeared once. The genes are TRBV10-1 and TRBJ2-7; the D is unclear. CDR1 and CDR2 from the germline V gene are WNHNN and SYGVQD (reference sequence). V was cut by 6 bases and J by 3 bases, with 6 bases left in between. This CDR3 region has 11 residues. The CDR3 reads CASRHFYEQYF. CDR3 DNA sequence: TGCGCCAGCAGGCACTTCTACGAGCAGTACTTC.

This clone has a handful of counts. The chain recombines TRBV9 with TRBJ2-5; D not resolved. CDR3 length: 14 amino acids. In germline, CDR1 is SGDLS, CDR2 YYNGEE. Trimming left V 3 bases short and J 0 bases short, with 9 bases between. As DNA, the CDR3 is TGTGCCAGCAGCGCGCTGATGTACCAAGAGACCCAGTACTTC. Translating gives CASSALMYQETQYF.

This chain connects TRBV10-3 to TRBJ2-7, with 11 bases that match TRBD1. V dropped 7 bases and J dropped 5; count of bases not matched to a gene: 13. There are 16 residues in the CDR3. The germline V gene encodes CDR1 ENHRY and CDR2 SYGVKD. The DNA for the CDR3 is TGTGCCATCACTTACTCCCCGGGACAGGGGGGGAACGAGCAGTACTTC. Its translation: CAITYSPGQGGNEQYF.

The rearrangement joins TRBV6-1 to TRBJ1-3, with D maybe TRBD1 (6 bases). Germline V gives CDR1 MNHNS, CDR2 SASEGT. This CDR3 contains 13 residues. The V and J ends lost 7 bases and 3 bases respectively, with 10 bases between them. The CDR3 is CASILTGGNTIYF. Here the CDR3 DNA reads TGTGCCAGCATTCTGACAGGTGGAAACACCATATATTTT.

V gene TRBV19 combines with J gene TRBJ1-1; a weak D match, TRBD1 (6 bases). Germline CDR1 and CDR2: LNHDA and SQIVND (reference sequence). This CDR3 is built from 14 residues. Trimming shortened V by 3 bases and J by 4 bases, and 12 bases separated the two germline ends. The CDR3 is CASSMQDSGTEAFF. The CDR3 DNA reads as TGTGCCAGTAGTATGCAGGACAGCGGCACTGAAGCTTTCTTT.

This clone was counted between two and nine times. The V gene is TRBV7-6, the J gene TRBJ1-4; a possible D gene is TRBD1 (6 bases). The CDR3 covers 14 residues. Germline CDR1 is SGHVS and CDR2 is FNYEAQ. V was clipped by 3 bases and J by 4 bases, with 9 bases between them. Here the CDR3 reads CASSFDRLNEKLFF. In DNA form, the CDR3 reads TGTGCCAGCAGCTTTGACAGGCTTAATGAAAAACTGTTTTTT.

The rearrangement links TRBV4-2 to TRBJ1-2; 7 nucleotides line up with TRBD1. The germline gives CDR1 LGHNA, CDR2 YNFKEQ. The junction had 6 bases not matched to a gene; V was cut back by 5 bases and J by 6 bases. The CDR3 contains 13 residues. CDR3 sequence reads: CASSLQGSDGYTF. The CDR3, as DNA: TGTGCCAGCAGCTTACAGGGGTCGGATGGCTACACCTTC.